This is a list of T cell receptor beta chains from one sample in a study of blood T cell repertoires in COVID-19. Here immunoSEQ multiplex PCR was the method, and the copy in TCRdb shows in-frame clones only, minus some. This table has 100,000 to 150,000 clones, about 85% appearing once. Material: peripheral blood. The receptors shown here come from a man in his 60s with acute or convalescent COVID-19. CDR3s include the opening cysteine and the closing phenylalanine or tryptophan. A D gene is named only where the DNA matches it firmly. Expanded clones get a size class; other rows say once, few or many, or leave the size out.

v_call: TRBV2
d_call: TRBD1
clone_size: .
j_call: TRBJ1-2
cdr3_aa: CANPGQGAANYGYTF
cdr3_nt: TGTGCCAATCCGGGACAGGGGGCCGCAAACTATGGCTACACCTTC

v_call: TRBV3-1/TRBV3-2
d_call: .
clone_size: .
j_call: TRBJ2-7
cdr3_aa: CARNARQISYEQYF
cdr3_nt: TGTGCCAGGAACGCCCGCCAGATCTCCTACGAGCAGTACTTC

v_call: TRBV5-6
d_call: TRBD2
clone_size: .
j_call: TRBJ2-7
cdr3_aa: CASSLGVGTSGRPYEQYF
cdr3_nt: TGTGCCAGCAGCTTGGGGGTCGGGACTAGCGGGAGACCCTACGAGCAGTACTTC

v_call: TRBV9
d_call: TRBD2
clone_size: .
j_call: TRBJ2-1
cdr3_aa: CASSVAGTSGYNEQFF
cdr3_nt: TGTGCCAGCAGCGTAGCCGGGACTAGCGGCTACAATGAGCAGTTCTTC

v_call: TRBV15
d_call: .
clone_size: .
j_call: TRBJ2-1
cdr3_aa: CATSRAHPRLAPVNNEQFF
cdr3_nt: TGTGCCACCAGCAGAGCCCACCCCCGCCTAGCGCCCGTGAACAATGAGCAGTTCTTC

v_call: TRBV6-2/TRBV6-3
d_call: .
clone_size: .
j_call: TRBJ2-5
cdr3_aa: CASSPRLIGETQYF
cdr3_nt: TGTGCCAGCAGCCCCCGACTTATCGGGGAGACCCAGTACTTC

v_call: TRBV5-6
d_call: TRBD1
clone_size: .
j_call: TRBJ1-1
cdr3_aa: CASSSGTGARGAFF
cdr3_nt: TGTGCCAGCAGCTCCGGGACAGGGGCGCGTGGCGCTTTCTTT

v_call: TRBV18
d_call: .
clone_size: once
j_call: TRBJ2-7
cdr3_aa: CASSPLPARDSYEQYF
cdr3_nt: TGTGCCAGCTCACCACTCCCAGCGAGAGATTCGTACGAGCAGTACTTC

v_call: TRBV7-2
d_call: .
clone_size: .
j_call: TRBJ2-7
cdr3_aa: CASSMGLNEQYF
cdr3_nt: TGTGCCAGCAGCATGGGACTGAACGAGCAGTACTTC

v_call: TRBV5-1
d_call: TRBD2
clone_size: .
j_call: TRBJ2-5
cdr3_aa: CASSLTSGRMETQYF
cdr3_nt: TGCGCCAGCAGCCTCACTAGCGGGAGGATGGAGACCCAGTACTTC

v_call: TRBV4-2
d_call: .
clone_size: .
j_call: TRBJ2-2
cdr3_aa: CASSQVPGANTGELFF
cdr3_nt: TGTGCCAGCAGCCAAGTACCGGGGGCGAACACCGGGGAGCTGTTTTTT

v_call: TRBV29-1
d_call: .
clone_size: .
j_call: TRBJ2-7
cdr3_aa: CSVPGAAAYEQYF
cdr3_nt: TGCAGCGTTCCAGGGGCGGCAGCCTACGAGCAGTACTTC

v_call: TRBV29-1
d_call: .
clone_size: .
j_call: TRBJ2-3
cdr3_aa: CSVDKGSTDTQYF
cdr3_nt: TGCAGCGTTGATAAGGGGAGCACAGATACGCAGTATTTT

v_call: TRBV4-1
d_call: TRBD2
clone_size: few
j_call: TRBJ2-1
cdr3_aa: CASSQASGLAGDPSSYNEQFF
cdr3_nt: TGCGCCAGCAGCCAAGCCTCAGGACTAGCGGGAGATCCGAGCTCCTACAATGAGCAGTTCTTC